This T cell receptor beta chain was profiled in a study of blood T cell repertoires in COVID-19. Overall study context: Sample material is recorded as cDNA or gDNA derived from T cells, B-cell-depleted T cells, or PBMCs.

This CDR3 contains 15 residues. Germline assignment: CDR1 LGHDT and CDR2 YNNKEL (reference sequence). Trimming at V came to 7 bases and at J to 4 bases, leaving 11 bases not matched to a gene. Those enrolled in Seattle joined during active infection and were followed longitudinally afterward. In the original workflow: Amplification with reference gene primers provided the estimates of nucleated cell counts. TCRdb keeps only in-frame clones here, not all; method: immunoSEQ multiplex PCR. V and J calls and clone size follow that table, whereas D and trimming were derived from the DNA. The table includes around 280,000 clones, nearly 90% detected once.

The specimen sequenced was peripheral blood. V gene TRBV3-1 (or the pseudogene TRBV3-2) combines with J gene TRBJ2-5; TRBD2 matches at 8 bases. This sequence originates from a woman younger than 45 with COVID-19, enrolled during active disease. CDR3 loop: CASTTLSGVLETQYF. As DNA, the CDR3 is TGTGCCAGCACCACCCTTAGCGGGGTTTTAGAGACCCAGTACTTC.